Listed below are T cell receptor beta chains from one sample, sequenced in a study of blood T cell repertoires in COVID-19. Method: immunoSEQ multiplex PCR; TCRdb's copy keeps in-frame clones and lacks some. The sample includes fewer than 300,000 clones, around 90% of them seen just once. Source material: PBMCs or T cells enriched from blood (not recorded which). These receptor sequences come from a woman in her 30s who had recovered from COVID-19. Each CDR3 is given with its conserved first and last residue. D genes are given only for firm matches. Expanded clones are given a class, and other clones once, few, many or no size at all.

V gene,D gene,J gene,clone size,CDR3 protein,CDR3 DNA
TRBV24-1,NA,TRBJ2-3,NA,CATSESLPFLSTDTQYF,TGTGCCACCAGTGAGAGTCTTCCCTTCCTGAGCACAGATACGCAGTATTTT
TRBV14,TRBD1,TRBJ1-2,NA,CASSQGSGTGTLFFGYTF,TGTGCCAGCAGCCAAGGATCCGGGACAGGGACCTTATTCTTCGGCTACACCTTC
TRBV2,TRBD1,TRBJ1-2,NA,CASRPWTGGDGYTF,TGTGCCAGCAGACCATGGACAGGTGGGGATGGCTACACCTTC
TRBV6-5,NA,TRBJ1-1,NA,CASFPAGARTEAFF,TGTGCCAGCTTCCCCGCAGGGGCAAGAACTGAAGCTTTCTTT
TRBV20-1,NA,TRBJ2-1,NA,CSASHRSRYNEQFF,TGCAGTGCTAGTCATAGGTCGCGGTACAATGAGCAGTTCTTC
TRBV30,NA,TRBJ1-2,NA,CAWSEGSAVNYGYTF,TGTGCCTGGAGTGAAGGATCTGCGGTCAACTATGGCTACACCTTC
TRBV14,TRBD2,TRBJ2-7,NA,CASSQDYAGTSGRAGSEQYF,TGTGCCAGCAGCCAAGATTATGCCGGGACTAGCGGGAGGGCCGGGAGTGAGCAGTACTTC
TRBV3-1/TRBV3-2,NA,TRBJ2-7,NA,CASSQDLSEKHYEQYF,TGTGCCAGCAGCCAAGATCTAAGCGAGAAGCACTACGAGCAGTACTTC
TRBV9,NA,TRBJ2-2,few,CASSVARVNTGELFF,TGTGCCAGCAGCGTAGCGCGAGTTAACACCGGGGAGCTGTTTTTT
TRBV6-2/TRBV6-3,NA,TRBJ2-5,once,CASSRTFQETQYF,TGTGCCAGCAGCCGCACTTTTCAAGAGACCCAGTACTTC
TRBV19,NA,TRBJ1-2,NA,CASSISGRASNGYTF,TGTGCCAGTAGTATTTCGGGCAGGGCGTCAAATGGCTACACCTTC
TRBV5-1,TRBD1,TRBJ1-6,NA,CASSLGSGGLRNSPLHF,TGCGCCAGCAGCTTGGGGTCAGGGGGCCTTAGGAATTCACCCCTCCACTTT
TRBV21-1,NA,TRBJ2-7,NA,CASSKKGERAEAYEQYF,TGTGCCAGCAGCAAAAAAGGCGAGAGAGCGGAGGCCTACGAGCAGTACTTC
TRBV5-5,NA,TRBJ1-4,NA,CASSFRGDNEKLFF,TGTGCCAGCAGCTTCAGGGGAGATAATGAAAAACTGTTTTTT
TRBV29-1,NA,TRBJ1-2,NA,CSVVNQGKPNYGYTF,TGCAGCGTCGTAAATCAGGGCAAACCTAACTATGGCTACACCTTC